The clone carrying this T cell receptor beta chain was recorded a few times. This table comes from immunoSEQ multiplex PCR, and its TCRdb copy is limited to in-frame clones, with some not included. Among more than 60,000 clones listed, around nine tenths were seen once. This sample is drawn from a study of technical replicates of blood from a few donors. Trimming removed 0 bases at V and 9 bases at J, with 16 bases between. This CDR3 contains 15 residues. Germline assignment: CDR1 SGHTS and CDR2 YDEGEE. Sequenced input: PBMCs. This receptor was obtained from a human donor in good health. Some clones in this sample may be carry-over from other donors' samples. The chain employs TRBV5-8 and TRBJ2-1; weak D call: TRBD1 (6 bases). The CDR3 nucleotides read TGTGCCAGCAGCTTGGTAGGACAGCTTAGGGGTGAGCAGTTCTTC. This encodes CASSLVGQLRGEQFF. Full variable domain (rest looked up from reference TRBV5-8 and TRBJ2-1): EAGVTQSPTHLIKTRGQQATLRCSPISGHTSVYWYQQALGLGLQFLLWYDEGEERNRGNFPPRFSGRQFPNYSSELNVNALELEDSALYLCASSLVGQLRGEQFFGPGTRLTVL.